One and the same sample provided the 25 T cell receptor beta chains below, sequenced in a study of blood T cell repertoires in COVID-19 (dated by TCRdb to the early 2020s). Library preparation used the immunoSEQ multiplex PCR assay. The immuneACCESS repertoire file appears here via TCRdb, limited to in-frame rearrangements. These files lack a portion of the clones; in checked studies, under half of the deficit traces to unresolved V genes, and the cause of the others is not known. Present in this sample are over 200,000 clones, 75% to 90% of which were seen just once. The top ten constitute about 4.8% of the sample. The sequenced material came from peripheral blood. These receptors were collected from a woman between 40 and 50 years old with acute or convalescent COVID-19.

As concerns this clone: Different DNA sequences within this sample yield the same CDR3. The CDR3 spells CASSPRQGNYGYTF. CDR3 coding DNA: TGTGCCAGCAGCCCCCGGCAGGGGAACTATGGCTACACCTTC. The rearrangement joins TRBV9 to TRBJ1-2, with a possible D match to TRBD1 (6 bases). Trimming left V 4 bases short and J 2 bases short, with 12 bases between. The CDR3 runs to 14 residues. The germline CDR1 and CDR2 sequences are SGDLS and YYNGEE. The full variable domain, completed using reference TRBV9 and TRBJ1-2, is DSGVTQTPKHLITATGQRVTLRCSPRSGDLSVYWYQQSLDQGLQFLIQYYNGEERAKGNILERFSAQQFPDLHSELNLSSLELGDSALYFCASSPRQGNYGYTFGSGTRLTVV.

The chain combines TRBV6-4 with TRBJ1-2; no clear D gene. V was trimmed by 8 bases and J by 10 bases, leaving 14 bases between them. The CDR3 loop spans 11 amino acids. Germline lookup yields CDR1 MRHNA and CDR2 SNTAGT. The CDR3 is CASSRGRIYTF. The CDR3 bases are TGTGCCAGCTCTCGAGGAAGGATCTACACCTTC.

This clone was found once. The rearrangement uses TRBV6-1 and TRBJ2-2; 7 nucleotides align to TRBD1. V was clipped by 3 bases and J by 6 bases; unmatched bases: 10. Germline V gene lookup returns CDR1 MNHNS and CDR2 SASEGT. CDR3 length equals 16 residues. The CDR3 region is CASSDMRQGIAGELFF. The CDR3 DNA is TGTGCCAGCAGTGACATGAGACAGGGAATCGCCGGGGAGCTGTTTTTT.

The gene calls are TRBV23-1 and TRBJ2-3; D gene ambiguous. TRBV23-1 counts as an open reading frame of uncertain function. With 0 bases removed from V and 2 bases from J, the gap between germline ends came to 9 bases. This CDR3 has 15 residues. CDR3 sequence (DNA): TGCGCCAGCAGTCAATCGACACCCTCCACAGATACGCAGTATTTT. The encoded protein is CASSQSTPSTDTQYF.

The J gene is TRBJ2-3, the V gene TRBV9, with TRBD2 matching over 8 bases. The CDR3 loop spans 14 amino acids. CDR1 is SGDLS, CDR2 YYNGEE, per germline. The ends lost 0 bases at V and 4 bases at J; junction bases unmatched: 1. The CDR3 DNA sequence: TGTGCCAGCAGCGTAGTAGCGGGGTCAGATACGCAGTATTTT. Translation gives CASSVVAGSDTQYF.

The rearrangement joins TRBV2 to TRBJ2-1; the match to TRBD1 covers 8 bases. After removal of 5 bases from V and 8 bases from J, the junction contained 8 bases not matched to a gene. From germline, CDR1 is SNHLY and CDR2 FYNNEI. The CDR3 is 14 residues long. CDR3 region: CASSRQGRIHEQFF. CDR3 sequence (DNA): TGTGCCAGCAGTCGACAGGGGCGTATTCATGAGCAGTTCTTC.

This chain connects TRBV19 to TRBJ1-1; TRBD1 aligns across 8 bases. The CDR3 covers 16 residues. CDR1 and CDR2 from the germline V gene are LNHDA and SQIVND (reference sequence). V lost 1 base and J lost 5; bases outside the gene matches: 9. CDR3 DNA sequence: TGTGCCAGTAGTATAGGTTACAGGGGGACAGCGACTGAAGCTTTCTTT. Translation gives CASSIGYRGTATEAFF.

This chain joins TRBV30 and TRBJ2-5; tentative D call: TRBD2 (5 bases). Per the germline V gene, CDR1 is GTSNPN and CDR2 is SVGIG (reference sequence). The CDR3 is 14 residues long. With 1 base removed from V and 4 bases from J, the gap between germline ends came to 13 bases. The CDR3 coding sequence is TGTGCCTGGAGTGCTCCCGGGGTTGGAGAGACCCAGTACTTC. This sequence encodes CAWSAPGVGETQYF. Complete variable domain (other parts from reference TRBV30 and TRBJ2-5): SQTIHQWPATLVQPVGSPLSLECTVEGTSNPNLYWYRQAAGRGLQLLFYSVGIGQISSEVPQNLSASRPQDRQFILSSKKLLLSDSGFYLCAWSAPGVGETQYFGPGTRLLVL.

This chain uses TRBV27 with TRBJ1-5; a weak D match, TRBD1 (6 bases). CDR3 length: 18 residues. V dropped 6 bases and J dropped 1 base, with 22 bases sitting between them. CDR1 is MNHEY and CDR2 is SMNVEV in the germline V gene (reference sequence). The CDR3 region is CASRPVGGGLESNQPQHF. In DNA form, the CDR3 reads TGTGCCAGCAGGCCAGTCGGGGGGGGCCTAGAGAGCAATCAGCCCCAGCATTTT.

There are a few counts of this clone. The chain has TRBV29-1 and TRBJ1-1; no definite D call. CDR1 and CDR2 (germline): SQVTM, ANQGSEA. Between the trimmed V and J ends, which lost 5 bases and 0 bases, there was a span of 10 bases. This CDR3 comprises 13 residues. In nucleotides, the CDR3 is TGCAGCGTTAGGCGTACTATGAACACTGAAGCTTTCTTT. Protein sequence: CSVRRTMNTEAFF.

V usage is TRBV12-3 or TRBV12-4 and J usage is TRBJ2-1, with D uncertain. V was clipped by 4 bases and J by 6 bases, with 4 bases between them. The CDR3 has 11 amino acids. CDR3: CASSYINEQFF. In DNA form, the CDR3 reads TGTGCCAGCAGTTATATCAATGAGCAGTTCTTC.

The J gene is TRBJ1-1, the V gene TRBV6-4, with D maybe TRBD1 (6 bases). Trimming shortened V by 6 bases and J by 0 bases, and 17 bases separated the two germline ends. Looked up from germline, CDR1 is MRHNA and CDR2 is SNTAGT. This CDR3 is built from 16 residues. The DNA for the CDR3 is TGTGCCAGCAGCCCACGGCCAGGGGCCCTGAACACTGAAGCTTTCTTT. Translated: CASSPRPGALNTEAFF.

V usage is TRBV19 and J usage is TRBJ1-2; TRBD1 aligns across 8 bases. The V gene end was trimmed by 6 bases and the J gene end by 5 bases; junction bases not matched to a gene: 8. This CDR3 contains 14 residues. Germline assignment: CDR1 LNHDA and CDR2 SQIVND (reference sequence). The DNA for the CDR3 is TGTGCCAGTAGCCCCCAGGGGGCGAAGTATGGCTACACCTTC. It encodes CASSPQGAKYGYTF.

The chain has TRBV5-1 and TRBJ1-2; perhaps TRBD1 as D (6 bases). Germline-derived CDR1 and CDR2 are SGHRS and YFSETQ. The CDR3 has 16 residues. Trimming took 3 bases from V and 8 from J, leaving 23 bases between them. CDR3 region: CASSSRGAREQEGYTF. The CDR3 region has the DNA TGCGCCAGCAGCTCCCGGGGGGCCAGGGAGCAAGAGGGCTACACCTTC. The full variable domain, in which reference TRBV5-1 and TRBJ1-2 provide the parts outside the CDR3, is KAGVTQTPRYLIKTRGQQVTLSCSPISGHRSVSWYQQTPGQGLQFLFEYFSETQRNKGNFPGRFSGRQFSNSRSEMNVSTLELGDSALYLCASSSRGAREQEGYTFGSGTRLTVV.

The rearrangement uses TRBV5-8 and TRBJ2-3, with D possibly matching TRBD2 (6 bases). Deletions cut 3 bases from V and 4 bases from J, with 12 bases between. The CDR3 length is 14 residues. From germline, CDR1 is SGHTS and CDR2 YDEGEE. DNA of the CDR3: TGTGCCAGCAGCTGGGGCGGGGTCGCAGATACGCAGTATTTT. Encoded protein: CASSWGGVADTQYF.

V usage is TRBV7-9 and J usage is TRBJ1-2; D ambiguous. This CDR3 has 14 residues. Germline CDR1 and CDR2: SEHNR and FQNEAQ (reference sequence). Trimming took 6 bases from V and 8 from J, leaving 19 bases between them. The CDR3 nucleotides read TGTGCCAGCAGTCCTCCCGGGTTTGAAGAGGGCTACACCTTC. This translates into CASSPPGFEEGYTF.

This chain joins TRBV11-2 and TRBJ1-2, with D unresolved. Germline V gives CDR1 SGHAT, CDR2 FQNNGV. V lost 1 base to trimming and J lost 4 bases, with 22 bases between them. CDR3 size: 18 residues. The CDR3 spells CASSLVRGASSRGYGYTF. The CDR3 DNA reads TGTGCCAGCAGCTTAGTCAGAGGTGCCTCTAGTCGCGGCTATGGCTACACCTTC.

The rearrangement uses TRBV13 and TRBJ1-1; D call uncertain. Germline V lookup: CDR1 PRHDT, CDR2 FYEKMQ (reference sequence). There are 15 residues in the CDR3. Deletions cut 6 bases from V and 1 base from J, with 15 bases between. The CDR3 DNA reads as TGTGCCAGCAGGCTTCCCATAACAGCGAACACTGAAGCTTTCTTT. Protein: CASRLPITANTEAFF.

The chain is built from TRBV11-2 and TRBJ2-1; tentative D call: TRBD2 (5 bases). V dropped 5 bases and J dropped 6 bases, with 17 bases sitting between them. The CDR3 totals 15 residues. Germline lookup yields CDR1 SGHAT and CDR2 FQNNGV. The CDR3 is CASSRLTGWGNEQFF. For the CDR3, the DNA is TGTGCCAGCAGCCGACTTACGGGATGGGGCAATGAGCAGTTCTTC.

The chain has TRBV6-2 or TRBV6-3 and TRBJ2-7; a weak D match, TRBD2 (6 bases). This CDR3 comprises 14 residues. Trimming took off 6 bases at V and 0 bases at J, with 12 bases between the two ends. In germline, CDR1 is MNHEY, CDR2 SVGEGT. The CDR3 sequence is CASSQRATSYEQYV. The CDR3 coding sequence is TGTGCCAGCAGCCAGCGGGCAACCTCCTACGAGCAGTACGTC.

The J gene is TRBJ2-1, the V gene TRBV13; 9 nucleotides match TRBD1. The J segment lost 12 bases and the V segment lost 5 bases, leaving 8 bases of the junction unmatched. The CDR3 is made up of 13 amino acids. Germline assignment: CDR1 PRHDT and CDR2 FYEKMQ (reference sequence). This chain's CDR3 is CASSTGTGSRQFF. Here the CDR3 DNA reads TGTGCCAGCAGCACCGGGACAGGGAGTAGGCAGTTCTTC.

This chain uses TRBV27 with TRBJ1-2; D is perhaps TRBD1 (6 bases). CDR3 size: 13 residues. CDR1 is MNHEY, CDR2 SMNVEV, per germline (reference sequence). The ends were cut back, 6 bases at V and 7 bases at J, with 15 bases in the middle. The CDR3 here is CASRQGWGTGYTF. Here the CDR3 DNA reads TGTGCCAGCAGACAGGGTTGGGGAACTGGCTACACCTTC.

The chain is built from TRBV5-1 and TRBJ1-2; the match to TRBD1 covers 7 bases. V was clipped by 0 bases and J by 2 bases; unmatched bases: 4. The CDR3 extends over 15 amino acids. Germline lookup yields CDR1 SGHRS and CDR2 YFSETQ. This CDR3 is CASSLGTGRNYGYTF. CDR3 coding DNA: TGCGCCAGCAGCTTGGGGACAGGCAGAAACTATGGCTACACCTTC. The complete variable domain, with remaining parts taken from reference TRBV5-1 and TRBJ1-2, reads KAGVTQTPRYLIKTRGQQVTLSCSPISGHRSVSWYQQTPGQGLQFLFEYFSETQRNKGNFPGRFSGRQFSNSRSEMNVSTLELGDSALYLCASSLGTGRNYGYTFGSGTRLTVV.

The rearrangement links TRBV30 to TRBJ1-1; D is undetermined. The germline V gene encodes CDR1 GTSNPN and CDR2 SVGIG (reference sequence). The CDR3 has 14 amino acids. Trimming pared 4 bases from V and 6 bases from J, leaving 18 bases between. The CDR3 is CAWNPMDFDAEAFF. CDR3 DNA: TGTGCCTGGAACCCCATGGACTTCGACGCTGAAGCTTTCTTT.

This chain connects TRBV5-8 to TRBJ1-6, with D hard to call. V lost 5 bases and J 4 bases, leaving 16 bases between the germline ends. The CDR3 is made up of 16 amino acids. CDR1 and CDR2 (germline): SGHTS, YDEGEE. CDR3: CASRTAGRAYNSPLHF. The CDR3, as DNA: TGTGCCAGCAGGACGGCGGGCCGGGCGTATAATTCACCCCTCCACTTT. The full variable domain, rest sourced from reference TRBV5-8 and TRBJ1-6, is EAGVTQSPTHLIKTRGQQATLRCSPISGHTSVYWYQQALGLGLQFLLWYDEGEERNRGNFPPRFSGRQFPNYSSELNVNALELEDSALYLCASRTAGRAYNSPLHFGNGTRLTVT.